Shown below are 28 T cell receptor beta chains from a single sample sequenced in a study of blood T cell repertoires in COVID-19. The assay was immunoSEQ multiplex PCR, and TCRdb's table has in-frame clones only and misses some. The table records about 40,000 clones, approximately 85% of them present only once. Sequencing was performed on peripheral blood. These receptor sequences come from a human donor in a cohort sampled during active COVID-19.

V is TRBV12-5 and J is TRBJ1-6; D is ambiguous. The V gene lost 1 base and the J gene lost 9 bases, with 7 bases spanning the gap. Per the germline V gene, CDR1 is LGHNT and CDR2 is FRNRAP. The CDR3 contains 13 residues. The CDR3 reads CASGLGRRSPLHF. The CDR3 DNA is TGTGCTAGTGGTTTGGGTCGTCGTTCACCCCTCCACTTT.

The chain employs TRBV27 and TRBJ2-2; 7 positions match TRBD2. Trimming took 9 bases from V and 6 from J; bases not matched to a gene: 4. The germline V gene has CDR1 MNHEY and CDR2 SMNVEV (reference sequence). The CDR3 has 12 amino acids. CDR3: CASGEGSGELFF. The CDR3 DNA sequence: TGTGCCAGTGGGGAGGGGTCCGGGGAGCTGTTTTTT.

This clone was recorded only once. The chain links TRBV6-5 to TRBJ2-3, with 13 bases aligning to TRBD2. The CDR3 totals 16 residues. The junction had 4 bases not matched to a gene; V was cut back by 4 bases and J by 3 bases. The germline CDR1 and CDR2 sequences are MNHEY and SVGAGI. The CDR3 nucleotides read TGTGCCAGCAGTTGGACGACTAGCGGGGGGACAGATACGCAGTATTTT. It is translated as CASSWTTSGGTDTQYF.

This clone was recorded only once. The CDR3 nucleotides are TGTGCCAGCAGCCCGAGGGTGGGACAGGTCTACGAGCAGTACTTC. It translates to CASSPRVGQVYEQYF. The rearrangement links TRBV5-8 to TRBJ2-7, with TRBD1 identical over 8 bases. Germline V gene lookup returns CDR1 SGHTS and CDR2 YDEGEE. The V gene end was trimmed by 4 bases and the J gene end by 3 bases; junction bases not matched to a gene: 9. CDR3 length equals 15 residues.

The V gene is TRBV3-1 (or the pseudogene TRBV3-2), the J gene TRBJ1-1; 8 positions agree with TRBD1. Germline loops: CDR1 LGHDT, CDR2 YNNKEL (reference sequence). V dropped 6 bases and J dropped 1; count of bases not matched to a gene: 4. The CDR3 spans 14 residues. Here the CDR3 reads CASSRTGGNTEAFF. The CDR3 nucleotides are TGTGCCAGCAGTCGTACAGGGGGGAACACTGAAGCTTTCTTT.

The genes are TRBV5-5 and TRBJ1-5; perhaps TRBD1 as D (6 bases). Looked up from germline, CDR1 is SGHKS and CDR2 is YYEKEE (reference sequence). The CDR3 is made up of 14 amino acids. With 4 bases removed from V and 7 bases from J, the gap between germline ends came to 15 bases. The CDR3 bases are TGTGCCAGCAGCCCGGGGGGGGCCAGGCAGCCCCAGCATTTT. It specifies CASSPGGARQPQHF.

This chain joins TRBV23-1 and TRBJ1-5; weak D call: TRBD1 (5 bases). TRBV23-1 belongs to the ORF category, with a function that is uncertain. V lost 0 bases and J lost 4, with 10 bases in between. The CDR3 runs to 15 residues. The DNA for the CDR3 is TGCGCCAGCAGTCAATCCCAGGGCTGGAATCAGCCCCAGCATTTT. Translation: CASSQSQGWNQPQHF.

The CDR3 DNA reads as TGTGCCAGCAGTTCCCCGGAGAGAGGAAACACCATATATTTT. The encoded protein is CASSSPERGNTIYF. The chain carries TRBV6-5 and TRBJ1-3, with no clear D. Germline V CDR1 and CDR2: MNHEY, SVGAGI. V dropped 4 bases and J dropped 4 bases, with 11 bases sitting between them. This CDR3 is 14 amino acids long.

The CDR3 sequence: CASSLAVAGGPTDTQYF. The DNA for the CDR3 is TGTGCCAGCAGCTTGGCCGTGGCGGGGGGGCCAACAGATACGCAGTATTTT. The V call is TRBV5-4, the J call TRBJ2-3; 9 bases align to TRBD2. The germline CDR1 and CDR2 sequences are SGHNT and YYREEE (reference sequence). The CDR3 consists of 17 residues. Trimming took 0 bases from V and 3 from J; bases not matched to a gene: 8.

The rearrangement links TRBV7-3 to TRBJ2-5; 8 positions agree with TRBD1. Germline CDR1 is SGHTA and CDR2 is FQGTGA. The CDR3 has 16 amino acids. V lost 5 bases, J lost 1 base, and 9 bases stayed unmatched. The CDR3 here is CASSRGQGLGQETQYF. DNA for the CDR3: TGTGCCAGCAGCCGAGGACAGGGTTTGGGCCAAGAGACCCAGTACTTC.

This chain connects TRBV7-8 to TRBJ2-3; possibly TRBD2 for D (7 bases). CDR3 length equals 15 residues. Trimming removed 3 bases at V and 6 bases at J, with 16 bases between. The germline V gene has CDR1 SGHVS and CDR2 FQNEAQ. The CDR3 region has the DNA TGTGCCAGCAGCTTCGACCGGGGGCGGGGGGATACGCAGTATTTT. This sequence encodes CASSFDRGRGDTQYF.

V is TRBV19 and J is TRBJ1-5; 9 nucleotides agree with TRBD1. The CDR3 contains 17 residues. V lost 1 base to trimming and J lost 0 bases; unmatched junction nucleotides: 4. Germline CDR1 reads LNHDA; CDR2 reads SQIVND (reference sequence). The CDR3 region is CASSIVWDRASNQPQHF. The CDR3 DNA reads TGTGCCAGTAGTATAGTGTGGGACAGGGCTAGCAATCAGCCCCAGCATTTT. The whole variable domain, filled in from reference TRBV19 and TRBJ1-5, reads DGGITQSPKYLFRKEGQNVTLSCEQNLNHDAMYWYRQDPGQGLRLIYYSQIVNDFQKGDIAEGYSVSREKKESFPLTVTSAQKNPTAFYLCASSIVWDRASNQPQHFGDGTRLSIL.

V gene TRBV6-1 combines with J gene TRBJ1-4, with 8 bases lining up with TRBD1. The CDR3 consists of 13 residues. The V and J ends lost 3 bases and 10 bases, in that order; junction bases with no gene match: 4. Germline assignment: CDR1 MNHNS and CDR2 SASEGT. CDR3 region: CASSETRGRKLFF. The CDR3 DNA is TGTGCCAGCAGTGAGACCAGGGGGCGAAAACTGTTTTTT.

The chain recombines TRBV4-1 with TRBJ1-5; D may be TRBD1 (6 bases). There are 15 residues in the CDR3. V was pared by 2 bases and J by 4 bases, with 12 bases between. Germline-derived CDR1 and CDR2 are MGHRA and YSYEKL. The CDR3 DNA follows: TGCGCCAGCAGCCAAACATCACAGGGAAATCAGCCCCAGCATTTT. It codes for CASSQTSQGNQPQHF.

Here the CDR3 reads CASSPGRGGLYQETQYF. DNA of the CDR3: TGTGCCAGCAGCCCTGGACGGGGGGGCCTGTACCAAGAGACCCAGTACTTC. The rearrangement uses TRBV14 and TRBJ2-5, with 8 bases identical to TRBD2. The CDR3 sequence is 17 residues long. The V gene's germline CDR1 is SGHDN and CDR2 FVKESK. Unmatched junction bases numbered 10, after V lost 4 bases and J lost 0 bases.

The V and J genes are TRBV11-2 and TRBJ1-1, with 8 bases lining up with TRBD1. Germline CDR1 reads SGHAT; CDR2 reads FQNNGV. The V and J ends lost 8 bases and 1 base, in that order; junction bases with no gene match: 3. This CDR3 is built from 13 residues. The CDR3 region is CASGTGQNTEAFF. In DNA, the CDR3 is TGTGCCAGCGGGACAGGACAGAACACTGAAGCTTTCTTT. The variable domain in full, completed from reference TRBV11-2 and TRBJ1-1, reads EAGVAQSPRYKIIEKRQSVAFWCNPISGHATLYWYQQILGQGPKLLIQFQNNGVVDDSQLPKDRFSAERLKGVDSTLKIQPAKLEDSAVYLCASGTGQNTEAFFGQGTRLTVV.

DNA of the CDR3: TGTGCCAGCAGAGTGTCAGGTGAGCAGTTCTTC. Residues: CASRVSGEQFF. The gene calls are TRBV7-2 and TRBJ2-1; the D is unclear. The V and J ends lost 6 bases and 9 bases respectively, with 9 bases between them. This CDR3 contains 11 residues. Germline CDR1 and CDR2: SGHTA and FQGNSA. The whole variable domain, remainder taken from reference TRBV7-2 and TRBJ2-1, is GAGVSQSPSNKVTEKGKDVELRCDPISGHTALYWYRQSLGQGLEFLIYFQGNSAPDKSGLPSDRFSAERTGGSVSTLTIQRTQQEDSAVYLCASRVSGEQFFGPGTRLTVL.

The chain recombines TRBV20-1 with TRBJ2-7; 8 bases fit TRBD1. CDR1 is DFQATT and CDR2 is SNEGSKA in the germline V gene (reference sequence). The CDR3 has 14 residues. Losses at the gene ends were 3 bases for V and 3 bases for J; bases not matched to a gene: 7. The CDR3 spells CSASTGTGNYEQYF. The CDR3 coding sequence is TGCAGTGCTAGTACCGGGACAGGCAACTACGAGCAGTACTTC.

V and J are TRBV7-2 and TRBJ1-2; a possible D gene is TRBD1 (6 bases). CDR3 size: 14 residues. The germline V gene has CDR1 SGHTA and CDR2 FQGNSA. The V gene lost 5 bases and the J gene lost 5 bases, with 15 bases spanning the gap. In DNA, the CDR3 is TGTGCCAGCAGCGGCCGCGGGGGCCATTATGGCTACACCTTC. This translates into CASSGRGGHYGYTF.

The gene calls are TRBV7-2 and TRBJ2-3; tentative D call: TRBD2 (5 bases). The CDR3 extends over 13 amino acids. CDR1 is SGHTA and CDR2 is FQGNSA in the germline V gene. Trimming removed 3 bases at V and 5 bases at J, with 9 bases between. The CDR3 nucleotides are TGTGCCAGCAGCTTTGACTACCAAGATACGCAGTATTTT. This encodes CASSFDYQDTQYF.

The gene calls are TRBV5-3 and TRBJ1-4, with 8 positions matching TRBD1. TRBV5-3 carries the ORF label, with uncertain function. There are 14 residues in the CDR3. The junction had 3 bases not matched to a gene; V was cut back by 6 bases and J by 2 bases. The CDR3 protein is CARTRDRTNEKLFF. In DNA form, the CDR3 reads TGTGCCAGAACCCGGGACAGGACTAATGAAAAACTGTTTTTT.

The chain links TRBV6-6 to TRBJ2-1; TRBD2 aligns across 16 bases. The ends lost 6 bases at V and 7 bases at J; junction bases unmatched: 0. The CDR3 length is 14 residues. Germline assignment: CDR1 MNHNY and CDR2 SVGAGI (reference sequence). The CDR3 coding sequence is TGTGCCAGCAGGGGACTAGCGGGGGGGAATGAGCAGTTCTTC. As protein: CASRGLAGGNEQFF.

The V call is TRBV12-5, the J call TRBJ2-3; D is ambiguous. Trimming shortened V by 1 base and J by 8 bases, and 7 bases separated the two germline ends. The CDR3 length is 12 residues. Germline loops: CDR1 LGHNT, CDR2 FRNRAP. CDR3 loop: CASGLGVSTQYF. The CDR3 DNA reads TGTGCTAGTGGTTTGGGAGTGAGTACGCAGTATTTT.

The J gene is TRBJ1-6, the V gene TRBV14; D gene ambiguous. Trimming removed 2 bases at V and 5 bases at J, with 10 bases between. This CDR3 contains 15 residues. Germline values: CDR1 SGHDN, CDR2 FVKESK. The CDR3, as DNA: TGTGCCAGCAGCCAAATGCAGGCGCATAATTCACCCCTCCACTTT. Its translation: CASSQMQAHNSPLHF.

V usage is TRBV28 and J usage is TRBJ1-2, with 9 nucleotides matching TRBD1. This CDR3 has 14 residues. The trim removed 2 bases at V and 5 bases at J, leaving 3 bases unmatched. CDR1 is MDHEN, CDR2 SYDVKM, per germline. The chain's CDR3 is CASSLPDRGYGYTF. As DNA, the CDR3 is TGTGCCAGCAGTTTACCGGACAGGGGATATGGCTACACCTTC.

The gene calls are TRBV21-1 and TRBJ1-1. TRBV21-1 corresponds to a pseudogene. The length of the CDR3 is 15 residues. The CDR3 DNA reads TGTGCCAGCAGCCAAGTGGGGGGGCGCAACACTGAAGCTTTCTTT. Translating gives CASSQVGGRNTEAFF.

This clone occurred a few times. The chain combines TRBV7-9 with TRBJ2-5; no firm D call. V dropped 5 bases and J dropped 0 bases, with 13 bases sitting between them. The CDR3 is made up of 15 amino acids. CDR1 and CDR2 (germline): SEHNR, FQNEAQ (reference sequence). The CDR3 spells CASSPPLAYQETQYF. In DNA form, the CDR3 reads TGTGCCAGCAGCCCCCCCCTGGCCTACCAAGAGACCCAGTACTTC. Drawing the rest from reference TRBV7-9 and TRBJ2-5, the complete variable domain is DTGVSQNPRHKITKRGQNVTFRCDPISEHNRLYWYRQTLGQGPEFLTYFQNEAQLEKSRLLSDRFSAERPKGSFSTLEIQRTEQGDSAMYLCASSPPLAYQETQYFGPGTRLLVL.

V usage is TRBV5-4 and J usage is TRBJ2-7; TRBD1 matches 8 bases. This CDR3 region has 15 residues. The germline CDR1 and CDR2 sequences are SGHNT and YYREEE (reference sequence). V trimming: 5 bases; J trimming: 2 bases; junction bases outside the gene matches: 9. The CDR3 nucleotides are TGTGCCAGCAGGGATGACAGGGGACTGACCTACGAGCAGTACTTC. It codes for CASRDDRGLTYEQYF. The complete variable domain, with remaining parts taken from reference TRBV5-4 and TRBJ2-7, reads ETGVTQSPTHLIKTRGQQVTLRCSSQSGHNTVSWYQQALGQGPQFIFQYYREEENGRGNFPPRFSGLQFPNYSSELNVNALELDDSALYLCASRDDRGLTYEQYFGPGTRLTVT.